Presented here are 26 T cell receptor beta chains from one specimen sequenced in a study of T cells after yellow fever vaccination. TCRdb re-called the 5' RACE reads through MiXCR, storing one row per CDR3 protein. The table has a few hundred thousand distinct CDR3 sequences, 8.7% seen once. This specimen was PBMCs, taken on the day of the first yellow fever vaccination. These receptors all come from a man younger than 35 who received the YFV17D yellow fever vaccine.

V usage is TRBV15 and J usage is TRBJ2-2, with D perhaps TRBD1 (6 bases). In germline, CDR1 is LNHNV, CDR2 YYDKDF (reference sequence). This CDR3 has 14 residues. Trimming left V 11 bases short and J 6 bases short, with 19 bases between. Written as DNA, the CDR3 is TGTGCCGCCGGACAGCCCGCATACCCCGGGGAGCTGTTTTTT. This sequence encodes CAAGQPAYPGELFF.

This clonotype was seen many times. V is TRBV29-1 and J is TRBJ2-1; D may be TRBD1 (6 bases). Trimming took 5 bases from V and 2 from J, leaving 10 bases between them. The CDR3 is 13 amino acids. Germline CDR1 reads SQVTM; CDR2 reads ANQGSEA. CDR3 sequence reads: CSVRDTPYNEQFF. CDR3 nucleotides: TGCAGCGTTCGGGACACCCCCTACAATGAGCAGTTCTTC.

This clonotype has only a few counts. The rearrangement uses TRBV6-2 or TRBV6-3 and TRBJ2-3; D is perhaps TRBD2 (5 bases). Trimming shortened V by 6 bases and J by 1 base, and 14 bases separated the two germline ends. The CDR3 consists of 15 residues. Germline V gene sequence: CDR1 MNHEY, CDR2 SVGEGT. The CDR3 DNA reads as TGTGCCAGCAGGGCGAGGTTGGGAGGCACAGATACGCAGTATTTT. This gives the protein CASRARLGGTDTQYF.

This clonotype was found many times. The genes are TRBV7-9 and TRBJ1-2; maybe TRBD1 (5 bases). The CDR3 is 13 residues long. Trimming took 7 bases from V and 4 from J, leaving 13 bases between them. Per germline, CDR1 SEHNR and CDR2 FQNEAQ (reference sequence). The CDR3 region is CASTAGTGYGYTF. As DNA, the CDR3 is TGTGCCAGCACGGCCGGGACGGGCTATGGCTACACCTTC.

In this sample, this clonotype turned up a few times. The chain links TRBV4-3 to TRBJ2-2; TRBD1 aligns across 8 bases. The CDR3 has 15 residues. The V segment lost 2 bases and the J segment 4 bases; nucleotides outside the gene matches: 3. In germline, CDR1 is LGHNA, CDR2 YSLEER. This CDR3 is CASSQRTGPTGELFF. DNA of the CDR3: TGCGCCAGCAGCCAACGGACAGGGCCCACCGGGGAGCTGTTTTTT.

This clonotype has just a few counts. The chain uses TRBV5-4 and TRBJ2-5; 10 positions agree with TRBD1. With V trimmed by 5 bases and J by 4 bases, 11 bases remained unmatched. Germline CDR1 reads SGHNT; CDR2 reads YYREEE (reference sequence). There are 16 residues in the CDR3. The CDR3 region is CASRADRGHSGETQYF. CDR3 sequence (DNA): TGTGCCAGCAGGGCCGACAGGGGGCATTCTGGAGAGACCCAGTACTTC.

This chain connects TRBV7-8 to TRBJ2-1; TRBD2 is a possible D gene (5 bases). Germline loops: CDR1 SGHVS, CDR2 FQNEAQ. The CDR3 contains 16 residues. V lost 5 bases, J lost 0 bases, and 14 bases lay in between. The CDR3 sequence: CASSVIASSSYNEQFF. DNA of the CDR3: TGTGCCAGCAGCGTCATAGCGTCGAGCTCCTACAATGAGCAGTTCTTC.

In this sample, this clonotype turned up many times. The V call is TRBV20-1, the J call TRBJ1-5, with unresolved D. V shed 5 bases and J shed 9 bases, with 11 bases lying between them. CDR1 is DFQATT and CDR2 is SNEGSKA in the germline V gene (reference sequence). The length of the CDR3 is 11 residues. CDR3 DNA: TGCAGTGCTGTCGGCCGGGGGCCCCAGCATTTT. Translated, it gives CSAVGRGPQHF.

The chain employs TRBV5-5 and TRBJ1-1; tentative D call: TRBD1 (5 bases). This CDR3 contains 14 residues. The germline V gene encodes CDR1 SGHKS and CDR2 YYEKEE (reference sequence). The V gene lost 1 base and the J gene lost 5 bases, with 12 bases spanning the gap. The CDR3 DNA sequence: TGTGCCAGCAGCTTGCGTCCGGGGGGGACTGAAGCTTTCTTT. This sequence encodes CASSLRPGGTEAFF.

This clonotype was seen a handful of times. V is TRBV5-1 and J is TRBJ2-1; TRBD1 matches at 7 bases. After removal of 0 bases from V and 4 bases from J, the junction contained 7 bases not matched to a gene. This CDR3 contains 16 residues. Germline-derived CDR1 and CDR2 are SGHRS and YFSETQ. CDR3 coding DNA: TGCGCCAGCAGCTTGGGCCTCGGGACAGCGTACAATGAGCAGTTCTTC. The encoded protein is CASSLGLGTAYNEQFF.

In this sample, this clonotype turned up a few times. The V gene is TRBV5-5, the J gene TRBJ1-3, with 9 nucleotides matching TRBD1. V shed 8 bases, J shed 0 bases, and the junction held 6 bases outside the gene matches. Germline V gene lookup returns CDR1 SGHKS and CDR2 YYEKEE (reference sequence). This CDR3 is built from 15 residues. The CDR3 DNA reads TGTGCCAGTAGGACAGGGGCCGGCTCTGGAAACACCATATATTTT. Translating gives CASRTGAGSGNTIYF.

The table lists this clonotype with a few counts. V gene TRBV20-1 combines with J gene TRBJ1-1; D not resolved. The CDR3 sequence is 15 residues long. V lost 3 bases, J lost 3 bases, and 17 bases lay in between. Germline-derived CDR1 and CDR2 are DFQATT and SNEGSKA (reference sequence). The CDR3 loop reads CSASKTLTHDTEAFF. In DNA, the CDR3 is TGCAGTGCTAGTAAGACTCTAACTCATGACACTGAAGCTTTCTTT.

This clonotype was counted only a few times. V is TRBV12-3 or TRBV12-4 and J is TRBJ2-1, with unresolved D. There are 12 residues in the CDR3. V was pared by 2 bases and J by 15 bases, with 14 bases between. The CDR3 region is CASSLILIQMFF. CDR3 coding DNA: TGTGCCAGCAGTTTAATCCTCATCCAGATGTTCTTC.

The genes are TRBV27 and TRBJ2-5, with D possibly TRBD2 on 5 matching bases. The CDR3 sequence is 14 residues long. V gave up 5 bases and J gave up 5 bases, with 15 bases separating them. The germline V gene has CDR1 MNHEY and CDR2 SMNVEV (reference sequence). CDR3 bases: TGTGCCAGCAGTCCCGATCTAGCTCCGGAGACCCAGTACTTC. Amino acids: CASSPDLAPETQYF.

The chain is built from TRBV5-1 and TRBJ2-3; tentatively, D is TRBD1 (6 bases). Germline CDR1 is SGHRS and CDR2 is YFSETQ. CDR3 length: 14 residues. Between the trimmed V and J ends, which lost 2 bases and 2 bases, there was a span of 9 bases. The CDR3 coding sequence is TGCGCCAGCAGCTTACAGGGCTACACAGATACGCAGTATTTT. This encodes CASSLQGYTDTQYF. Looking up the rest from reference TRBV5-1 and TRBJ2-3 gives the full variable domain: KAGVTQTPRYLIKTRGQQVTLSCSPISGHRSVSWYQQTPGQGLQFLFEYFSETQRNKGNFPGRFSGRQFSNSRSEMNVSTLELGDSALYLCASSLQGYTDTQYFGPGTRLTVL.

The rearrangement links TRBV7-9 to TRBJ1-1; TRBD1 matches 7 bases. Per germline, CDR1 SEHNR and CDR2 FQNEAQ (reference sequence). The V segment lost 5 bases and the J segment 1 base; nucleotides outside the gene matches: 10. This CDR3 region has 16 residues. CDR3 coding DNA: TGTGCCAGCAGCCCAAGACAGGGAATGTGGAACACTGAAGCTTTCTTT. Protein product: CASSPRQGMWNTEAFF.

This clonotype was seen a handful of times. J is TRBJ1-5 and V is TRBV12-3 or TRBV12-4, with 8 positions matching TRBD1. V lost 3 bases to trimming and J lost 5 bases; unmatched junction nucleotides: 3. This CDR3 has 14 amino acids. The CDR3: CASSFATGDQPQHF. CDR3 nucleotides: TGTGCCAGCAGTTTCGCGACAGGGGATCAGCCCCAGCATTTT.

The sample holds a few counts of this clonotype. The rearrangement uses TRBV5-1 and TRBJ2-1, with 8 nucleotides matching TRBD1. Germline loops: CDR1 SGHRS, CDR2 YFSETQ. CDR3 length: 18 amino acids. Losses at the gene ends were 7 bases for V and 5 bases for J; bases not matched to a gene: 20. CDR3: CASSPEGSPGQVNNEQFF. The DNA for the CDR3 is TGCGCCAGCTCCCCCGAGGGATCCCCGGGACAGGTGAACAATGAGCAGTTCTTC.

This sequence joins TRBV19 and TRBJ2-3; the D is unclear. CDR3 length: 14 residues. Germline CDR1 reads LNHDA; CDR2 reads SQIVND (reference sequence). The germline V and J ends were trimmed by 1 base and 2 bases, with 7 bases remaining between them. This CDR3 reads CASSIGGYTDTQYF. DNA for the CDR3: TGTGCCAGTAGTATAGGAGGATACACAGATACGCAGTATTTT.

V and J are TRBV6-1 and TRBJ1-5; D is unresolved. The CDR3 is 13 amino acids. V was shortened by 0 bases and J by 6 bases, with 6 bases between the two germline ends. Germline CDR1 is MNHNS and CDR2 is SASEGT. The CDR3 protein is CASSEAQVQPQHF. The CDR3 DNA sequence: TGTGCCAGCAGTGAAGCGCAGGTTCAGCCCCAGCATTTT.

This clonotype was observed many times. This rearrangement joins TRBV5-1 to TRBJ1-2; no clear D. The CDR3 covers 12 residues. Germline V lookup: CDR1 SGHRS, CDR2 YFSETQ. The V gene lost 5 bases and the J gene lost 6 bases, with 11 bases spanning the gap. The DNA for the CDR3 is TGCGCCAGCAGGACCGTACGTGATGGCTACACCTTC. Translating gives CASRTVRDGYTF.

Regarding this clonotype: The junction does not match germline at one end; this may be a read error. The chain couples TRBV20-1 to TRBJ2-5; 9 bases align to TRBD2. This CDR3 has 15 amino acids. Per germline, CDR1 DFQATT and CDR2 SNEGSKA (reference sequence). The CDR3, as DNA: TGCTGTGCTAGATCGCACCTAGCGGGGAAAGAGACCCAGTACTTC. Protein sequence: CCARSHLAGKETQYF.

The V gene is TRBV6-2 or TRBV6-3, the J gene TRBJ1-6; no clear D gene. The CDR3 runs 12 residues. Germline-derived CDR1 and CDR2 are MNHEY and SVGEGT. The germline V and J ends were trimmed by 4 bases and 8 bases, with 6 bases remaining between them. CDR3 bases: TGTGCCAGCAGTTGGGTTGATTCACCCCTCCACTTT. This translates into CASSWVDSPLHF.

This clonotype was recorded many times. The V and J genes are TRBV5-1 and TRBJ2-6, with D uncertain. Germline V gene data show CDR1 as SGHRS and CDR2 as YFSETQ. The CDR3 contains 15 residues. The germline V and J ends were trimmed by 3 bases and 0 bases, with 7 bases remaining between them. DNA for the CDR3: TGCGCCAGCAGCTCCCGGCCCTCTGGGGCCAACGTCCTGACTTTC. Translating it yields CASSSRPSGANVLTF.

This sequence joins TRBV9 and TRBJ2-2; D gene unclear. This CDR3 is 16 amino acids long. Trimming took off 0 bases at V and 1 base at J, with 10 bases between the two ends. Germline V gene lookup returns CDR1 SGDLS and CDR2 YYNGEE. The CDR3 coding sequence is TGTGCCAGCAGCGTAGTGGGTTCCGGGAACACCGGGGAGCTGTTTTTT. Translated, it gives CASSVVGSGNTGELFF.

This clonotype has just one count. Just one base apart from a much larger clone, this may be a read error. V and J are TRBV6-1 and TRBJ1-2; D unclear. CDR3 length equals 13 residues. Trimming pared 8 bases from V and 10 bases from J, leaving 20 bases between. Germline-derived CDR1 and CDR2 are MNHNS and SASEGT. The CDR3 protein is CASVYGSPPFYTF. Here the CDR3 DNA reads TGTGCCAGCGTGTACGGTTCCCCCCCCTTCTACACCTTC.